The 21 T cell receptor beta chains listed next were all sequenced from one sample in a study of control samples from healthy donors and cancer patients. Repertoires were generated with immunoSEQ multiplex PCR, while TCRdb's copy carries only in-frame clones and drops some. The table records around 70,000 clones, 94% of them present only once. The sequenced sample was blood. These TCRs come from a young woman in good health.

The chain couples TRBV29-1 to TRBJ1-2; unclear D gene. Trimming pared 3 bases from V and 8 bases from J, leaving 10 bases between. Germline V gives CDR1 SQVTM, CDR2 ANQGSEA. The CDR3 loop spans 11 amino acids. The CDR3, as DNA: TGCAGCGTTGAGGGTGGGGAAGGCTACACCTTC. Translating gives CSVEGGEGYTF.

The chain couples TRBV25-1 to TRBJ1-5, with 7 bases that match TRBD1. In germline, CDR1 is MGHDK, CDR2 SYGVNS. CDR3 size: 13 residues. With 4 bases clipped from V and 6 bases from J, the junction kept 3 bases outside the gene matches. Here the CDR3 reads CASSGQGSQPQHF. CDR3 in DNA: TGTGCCAGCAGTGGACAGGGAAGTCAGCCCCAGCATTTT.

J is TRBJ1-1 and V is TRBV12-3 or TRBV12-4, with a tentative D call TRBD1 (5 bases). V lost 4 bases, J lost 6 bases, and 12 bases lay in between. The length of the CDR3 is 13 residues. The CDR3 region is CASSSSGLAEAFF. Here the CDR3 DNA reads TGTGCCAGCAGTTCCTCAGGGTTGGCTGAAGCTTTCTTT.

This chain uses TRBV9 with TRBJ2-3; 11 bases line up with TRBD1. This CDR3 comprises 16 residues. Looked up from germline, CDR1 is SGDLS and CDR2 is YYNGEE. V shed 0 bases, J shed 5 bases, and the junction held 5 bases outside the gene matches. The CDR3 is CASSVGWDRGGDTQYF. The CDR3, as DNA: TGTGCCAGCAGCGTAGGTTGGGACAGGGGGGGAGATACGCAGTATTTT.

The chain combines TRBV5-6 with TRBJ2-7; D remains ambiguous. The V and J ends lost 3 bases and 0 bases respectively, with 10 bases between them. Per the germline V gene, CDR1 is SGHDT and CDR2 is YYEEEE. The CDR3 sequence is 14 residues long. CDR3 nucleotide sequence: TGTGCCAGCAGCTCAATCGGCGGCTCCTACGAGCAGTACTTC. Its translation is CASSSIGGSYEQYF.

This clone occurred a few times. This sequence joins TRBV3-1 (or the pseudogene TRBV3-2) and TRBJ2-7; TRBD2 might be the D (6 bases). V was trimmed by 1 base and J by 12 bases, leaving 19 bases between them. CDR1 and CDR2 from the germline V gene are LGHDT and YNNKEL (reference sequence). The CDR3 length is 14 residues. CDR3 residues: CASSQGLQRDFAYF. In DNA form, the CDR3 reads TGTGCCAGCAGCCAAGGTCTACAACGGGACTTTGCGTACTTC.

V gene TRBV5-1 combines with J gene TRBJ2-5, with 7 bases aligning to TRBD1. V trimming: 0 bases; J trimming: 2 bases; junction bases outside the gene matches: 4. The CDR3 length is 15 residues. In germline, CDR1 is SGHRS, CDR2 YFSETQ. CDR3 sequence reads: CASSLVAGGQETQYF. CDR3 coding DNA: TGCGCCAGCAGCTTGGTTGCAGGGGGACAAGAGACCCAGTACTTC.

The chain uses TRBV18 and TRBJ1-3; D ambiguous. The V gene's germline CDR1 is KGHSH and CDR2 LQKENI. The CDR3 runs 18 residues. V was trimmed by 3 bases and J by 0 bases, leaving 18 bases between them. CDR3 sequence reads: CASSPRTDGTTSGNTIYF. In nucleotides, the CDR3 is TGTGCCAGCTCACCCCGGACGGACGGAACTACCTCTGGAAACACCATATATTTT.

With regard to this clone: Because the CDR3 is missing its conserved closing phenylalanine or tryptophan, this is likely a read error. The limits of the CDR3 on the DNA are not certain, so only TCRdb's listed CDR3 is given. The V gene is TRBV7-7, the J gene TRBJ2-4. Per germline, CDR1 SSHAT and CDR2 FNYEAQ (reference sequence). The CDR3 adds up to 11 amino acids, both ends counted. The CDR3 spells CASSLEGTREL.

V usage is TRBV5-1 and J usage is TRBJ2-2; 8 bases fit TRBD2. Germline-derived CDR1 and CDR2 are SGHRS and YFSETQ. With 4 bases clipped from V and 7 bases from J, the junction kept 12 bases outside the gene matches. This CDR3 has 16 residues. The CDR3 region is CASSRGLGENLGELFF. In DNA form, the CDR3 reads TGCGCCAGCAGCCGGGGACTAGGGGAGAACCTCGGGGAGCTGTTTTTT. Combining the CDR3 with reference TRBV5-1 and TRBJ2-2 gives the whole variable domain KAGVTQTPRYLIKTRGQQVTLSCSPISGHRSVSWYQQTPGQGLQFLFEYFSETQRNKGNFPGRFSGRQFSNSRSEMNVSTLELGDSALYLCASSRGLGENLGELFFGEGSRLTVL.

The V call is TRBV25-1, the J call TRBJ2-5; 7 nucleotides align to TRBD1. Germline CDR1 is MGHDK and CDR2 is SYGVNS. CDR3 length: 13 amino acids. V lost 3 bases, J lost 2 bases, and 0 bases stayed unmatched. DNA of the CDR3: TGTGCCAGCAGTGACAGGGGGCAAGAGACCCAGTACTTC. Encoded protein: CASSDRGQETQYF.

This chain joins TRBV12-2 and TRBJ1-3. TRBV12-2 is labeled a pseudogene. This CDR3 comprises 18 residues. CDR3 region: CASRLVGPGRHSGNTIYF. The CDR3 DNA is TGTGCAAGTCGCTTAGTGGGACCGGGGCGACACTCTGGAAACACCATATATTTT.

The DNA of the CDR3 is TGTGCCATCAGTGGGGGGGGAAACAATGAGCAGTTCTTC. The encoded protein is CAISGGGNNEQFF. V is TRBV10-3 and J is TRBJ2-1, with 7 positions matching TRBD2. CDR3 length: 13 amino acids. V gave up 4 bases and J gave up 5 bases; unmatched junction bases: 2. Looked up from germline, CDR1 is ENHRY and CDR2 is SYGVKD.

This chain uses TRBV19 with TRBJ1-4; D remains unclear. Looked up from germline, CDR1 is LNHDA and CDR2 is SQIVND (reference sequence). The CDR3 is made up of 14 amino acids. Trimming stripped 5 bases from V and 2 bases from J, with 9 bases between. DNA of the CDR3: TGTGCCAGTAGTGCGGACTATACTAATGAAAAACTGTTTTTT. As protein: CASSADYTNEKLFF.

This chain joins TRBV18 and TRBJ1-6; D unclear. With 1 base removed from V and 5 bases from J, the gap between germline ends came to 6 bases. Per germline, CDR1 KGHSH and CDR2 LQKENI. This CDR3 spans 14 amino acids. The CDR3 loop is CASSPRQNNSPLHF. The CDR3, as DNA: TGTGCCAGCTCACCACGCCAAAATAATTCACCCCTCCACTTT.

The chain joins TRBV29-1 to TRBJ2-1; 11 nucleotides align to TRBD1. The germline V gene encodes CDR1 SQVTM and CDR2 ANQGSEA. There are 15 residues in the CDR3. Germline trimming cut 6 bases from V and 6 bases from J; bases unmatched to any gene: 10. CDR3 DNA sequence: TGCAGCGTCGCCGGGACAGGGGGAGTTGGCAATGAGCAGTTCTTC. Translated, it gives CSVAGTGGVGNEQFF.

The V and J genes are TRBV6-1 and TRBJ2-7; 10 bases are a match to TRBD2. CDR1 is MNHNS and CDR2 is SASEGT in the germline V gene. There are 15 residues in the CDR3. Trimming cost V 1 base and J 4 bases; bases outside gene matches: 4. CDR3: CASSEGSGGRYEQYF. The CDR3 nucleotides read TGTGCCAGCAGTGAAGGTAGCGGGGGGAGGTACGAGCAGTACTTC.

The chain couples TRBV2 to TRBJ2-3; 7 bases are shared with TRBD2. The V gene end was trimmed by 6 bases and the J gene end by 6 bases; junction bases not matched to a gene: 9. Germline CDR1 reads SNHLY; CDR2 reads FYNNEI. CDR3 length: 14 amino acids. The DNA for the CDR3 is TGTGCCAGCAGCCGGGACTATAACGCCGATACGCAGTATTTT. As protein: CASSRDYNADTQYF.

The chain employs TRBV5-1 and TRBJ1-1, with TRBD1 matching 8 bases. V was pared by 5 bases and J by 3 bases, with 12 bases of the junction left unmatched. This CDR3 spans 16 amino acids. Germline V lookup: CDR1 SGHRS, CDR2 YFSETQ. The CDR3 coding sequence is TGCGCCAGCAGACCCCTCTCGACAGGGGCGGACACTGAAGCTTTCTTT. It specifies CASRPLSTGADTEAFF.

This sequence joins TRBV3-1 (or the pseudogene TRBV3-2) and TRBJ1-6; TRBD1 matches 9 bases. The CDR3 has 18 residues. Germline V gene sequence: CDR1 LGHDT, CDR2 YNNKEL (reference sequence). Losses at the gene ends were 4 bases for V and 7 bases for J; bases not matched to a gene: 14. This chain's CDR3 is CASSLKLIPGQGNSPLHF. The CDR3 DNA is TGTGCCAGCAGCCTTAAACTCATTCCGGGACAGGGAAATTCACCCCTCCACTTT.

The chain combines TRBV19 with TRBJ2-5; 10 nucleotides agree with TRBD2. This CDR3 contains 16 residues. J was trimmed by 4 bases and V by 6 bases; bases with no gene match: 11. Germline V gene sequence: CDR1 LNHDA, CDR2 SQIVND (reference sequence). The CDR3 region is CASRSVGASGGETQYF. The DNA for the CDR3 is TGTGCCAGTAGGAGCGTCGGGGCTAGCGGGGGAGAGACCCAGTACTTC.